The clone carrying this T cell receptor (beta chain) was detected only a few times. The target antigen is unknown. This sample is drawn from a study of CD8 T cells in ankylosing spondylitis. General study results and limits: Past research had described some motif variants in reactive arthritis synovial fluid and blood. A CD8+ phenotype characterized the disease-linked clones, which were relatively rare in peripheral blood. Eight or nine highly homologous variants formed a TCR beta motif that appeared characteristic of ankylosing spondylitis blood. Reports say disease-linked clones showed up significantly more in matched ankylosing spondylitis synovial fluid.

TCRdb analysed the 5' RACE reads with MiXCR anew, one entry per CDR3 protein. Here the sample spans fewer than 40,000 distinct CDR3 sequences, about 30% being singletons. The length of the CDR3 is 15 residues. V gave up 4 bases and J gave up 6 bases, with 18 bases separating them. The clonotype comes from a male donor with ankylosing spondylitis. This sequence joins TRBV12-3 or TRBV12-4 and TRBJ1-2; the D is unclear. The sequenced material came from synovial fluid, either unsorted or a sorted T cell fraction (not recorded which). The CDR3 sequence is CASSSNPSGVNGYTF. CDR3 nucleotides: TGTGCCAGCAGTTCTAACCCGTCGGGAGTTAATGGCTACACCTTC.